The sequence of this T cell receptor beta chain was determined in a study of cytomegalovirus exposure and HLA in healthy donors. The CDR3 runs 16 residues. V was cut by 0 bases and J by 6 bases, with 15 bases left in between. Germline lookup yields CDR1 MNHEY and CDR2 SVGAGI. Concerning this clone: Its antigen is unidentified.

Repertoires were generated with immunoSEQ multiplex PCR, while TCRdb's copy carries only in-frame clones and drops some. The sample has over 250,000 clones; 65% to 90% are singletons. Study-wide results and limits: There were about 160 TCR beta chains listed as cytomegalovirus-associated.

The TCR sequence derives from a woman in her late teens or twenties in good health and CMV-seronegative. The sequenced sample consisted of PBMCs. This rearrangement joins TRBV6-5 to TRBJ2-1, with D perhaps matching TRBD1 (6 bases). This CDR3 reads CASSYSAVTGLNEQFF. The CDR3 DNA reads TGTGCCAGCAGTTACTCGGCAGTGACAGGCCTCAATGAGCAGTTCTTC.